This TCR beta chain appears in the sequencing data of a study of T-cell memory formation after mild COVID-19. General study points: Most CD4+ clones that shrank were in CM and EM, while CD8+ ones turned up in EMRA.

Per germline, CDR1 MNHEY and CDR2 SMNVEV (reference sequence). The CDR3 loop spans 15 amino acids. J gave up 0 bases and V 5 bases, and 3 bases lay outside the gene matches. On this clonotype: No antigen is known for it.

Amplification by 5'RACE using constant-segment primers produced TCR alpha and TCR beta cDNA libraries that carried sample barcodes and UMIs. TCRdb re-derived calls from the 5' RACE reads in MiXCR, one entry per CDR3 protein. Here the sample spans about 110,000 distinct CDR3 sequences, roughly a sixth being singletons. Sequencing input: PBMCs or a T cell subset sorted from them (not recorded which). This sequence was found in a man between 18 and 29 years old who had mild COVID-19 (a few samples of this study predate the infection). Cell type and time point are not known. The chain combines TRBV27 with TRBJ2-2; TRBD1 agrees at 7 bases. CDR3 sequence (DNA): TGTGCCAGCAGTGTGACAGGGCCGAACACCGGGGAGCTGTTTTTT. The encoded protein is CASSVTGPNTGELFF.